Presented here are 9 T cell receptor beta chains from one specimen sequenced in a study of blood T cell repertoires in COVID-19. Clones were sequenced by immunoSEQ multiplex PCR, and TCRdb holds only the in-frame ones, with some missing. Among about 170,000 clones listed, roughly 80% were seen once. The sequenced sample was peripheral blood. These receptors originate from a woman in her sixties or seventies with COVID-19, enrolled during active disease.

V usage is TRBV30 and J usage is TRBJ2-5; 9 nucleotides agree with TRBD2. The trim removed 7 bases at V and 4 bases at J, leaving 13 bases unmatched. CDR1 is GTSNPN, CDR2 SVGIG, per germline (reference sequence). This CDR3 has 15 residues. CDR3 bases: TGTGCCTCGAAAAAGGGACTAGCTAGACGAGAGACCCAGTACTTC. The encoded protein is CASKKGLARRETQYF.

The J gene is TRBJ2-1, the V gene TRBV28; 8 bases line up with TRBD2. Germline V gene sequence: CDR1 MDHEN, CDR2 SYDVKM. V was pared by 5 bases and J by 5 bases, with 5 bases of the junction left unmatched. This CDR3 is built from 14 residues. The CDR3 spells CASSPRTSNNEQFF. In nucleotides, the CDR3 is TGTGCCAGCAGTCCCCGGACTAGCAACAATGAGCAGTTCTTC.

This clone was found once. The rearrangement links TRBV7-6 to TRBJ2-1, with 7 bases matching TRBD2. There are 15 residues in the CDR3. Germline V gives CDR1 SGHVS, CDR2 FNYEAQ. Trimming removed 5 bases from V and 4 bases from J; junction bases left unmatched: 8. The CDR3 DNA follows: TGTGCCAGCAGCCGGAGCGGGAACGAGTACAATGAGCAGTTCTTC. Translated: CASSRSGNEYNEQFF.

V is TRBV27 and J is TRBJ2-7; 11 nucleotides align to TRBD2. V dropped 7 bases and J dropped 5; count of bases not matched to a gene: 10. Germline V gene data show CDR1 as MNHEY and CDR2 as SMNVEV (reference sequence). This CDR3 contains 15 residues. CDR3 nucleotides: TGTGCCAGCATCCCCATAGCGGGAGGGATCGACGAGCAGTACTTC. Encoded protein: CASIPIAGGIDEQYF.

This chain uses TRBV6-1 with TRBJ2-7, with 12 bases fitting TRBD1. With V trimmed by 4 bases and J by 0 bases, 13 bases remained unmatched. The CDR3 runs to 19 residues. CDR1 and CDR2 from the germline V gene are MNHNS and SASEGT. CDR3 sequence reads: CASSARDRGLSVGSYEQYV. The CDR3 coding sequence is TGTGCCAGCAGTGCCCGGGACAGGGGGCTATCAGTAGGCTCCTACGAGCAGTACGTC.

The CDR3 coding sequence is TGCGCCAGCAGTCCCTCCAGGGGGCCGGGAGCTTTCTTT. It codes for CASSPSRGPGAFF. This rearrangement joins TRBV23-1 to TRBJ1-1, with 8 bases identical to TRBD1. TRBV23-1 is an open reading frame, and its role is uncertain. The CDR3 has 13 amino acids. With V trimmed by 4 bases and J by 10 bases, 8 bases remained unmatched.

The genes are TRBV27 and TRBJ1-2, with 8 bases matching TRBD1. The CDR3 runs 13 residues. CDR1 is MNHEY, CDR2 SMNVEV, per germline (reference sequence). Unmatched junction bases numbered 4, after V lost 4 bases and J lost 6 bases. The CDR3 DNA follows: TGTGCCAGCAGTTCTGACAGGGGACATGGCTACACCTTC. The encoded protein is CASSSDRGHGYTF.

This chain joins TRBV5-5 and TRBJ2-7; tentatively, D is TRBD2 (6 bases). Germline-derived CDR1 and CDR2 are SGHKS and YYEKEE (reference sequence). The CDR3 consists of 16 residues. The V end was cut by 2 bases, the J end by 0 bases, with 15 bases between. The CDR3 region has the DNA TGTGCCAGCAGCTTAGGAGGGACGGTTAGCTCCTACGAGCAGTACTTC. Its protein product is CASSLGGTVSSYEQYF.

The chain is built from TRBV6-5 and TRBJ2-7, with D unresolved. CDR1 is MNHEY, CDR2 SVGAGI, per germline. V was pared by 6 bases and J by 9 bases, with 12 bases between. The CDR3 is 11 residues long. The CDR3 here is CASSAPGVQYF. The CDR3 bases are TGTGCCAGCAGCGCTCCGGGTGTGCAGTACTTC.